These T cell receptor beta chains were read from a single sample in a study of identifying expanded T cells in peripheral blood. Only in-frame clones appear in the TCRdb table, and some are missing; sequencing was by immunoSEQ multiplex PCR. The repertoire holds about 97,000 clones, around 85% seen once, with roughly 15% in the top ten. Sequenced sample: blood. Receptors originate from a person between 18 and 75 years old in good health. The CDR3 runs from the conserved cysteine through the conserved F or W. The D gene is left open where the match is weak. Part of the rows lack a size; the others show once, few, many or a class for expanded clones.

d_call | j_call | clone_size | v_call | cdr3_aa | cdr3_nt
. | TRBJ2-1 | . | TRBV6-6 | CASSPDREGEQFF | TGTGCCAGCAGTCCGGACAGGGAGGGTGAGCAGTTCTTC
TRBD1 | TRBJ1-1 | once | TRBV6-5 | CASSPWDRETEAFF | TGTGCCAGCAGCCCCTGGGACAGGGAAACTGAAGCTTTCTTT
. | TRBJ1-5 | . | TRBV5-1 | CASSLFPGNNQPQHF | TGCGCCAGCAGCTTGTTTCCGGGGAACAATCAGCCCCAGCATTTT
. | TRBJ1-5 | . | TRBV4-3 | CASSQDFVLGHYSNQPQHF | TGCGCCAGCAGCCAAGATTTCGTGCTGGGACATTATAGCAATCAGCCCCAGCATTTT
TRBD1 | TRBJ1-6 | . | TRBV4-3 | CASSQLTGAYNSPLHF | TGCGCCAGCAGCCAACTGACAGGGGCCTATAATTCACCCCTCCACTTT
. | TRBJ1-5 | . | TRBV27 | CASSLQGREDQPQHF | TGTGCCAGCAGTTTGCAGGGTAGGGAGGATCAGCCCCAGCATTTT
. | TRBJ2-6 | . | TRBV28 | CASSFGATSGANVLTF | TGTGCCAGCAGTTTCGGGGCGACCTCTGGGGCCAACGTCCTGACTTTC
TRBD2 | TRBJ2-3 | . | TRBV5-6 | CASSLQAGGFTDTQYF | TGTGCCAGCAGCTTGCAAGCGGGGGGGTTCACAGATACGCAGTATTTT
TRBD1 | TRBJ1-5 | once | TRBV2 | CASGRDRNSNQPQHF | TGTGCCAGCGGGCGGGACAGAAATAGCAATCAGCCCCAGCATTTT
. | TRBJ1-2 | . | TRBV5-4 | CASSLKNIYGYTF | TGTGCCAGCAGCTTGAAAAACATCTATGGCTACACCTTC
. | TRBJ1-2 | . | TRBV18 | CASSSDGANYGYTF | TGTGCCAGCTCATCAGATGGGGCTAACTATGGCTACACCTTC